Shown below are 21 T cell receptor beta chains from a single sample sequenced in a study of vaccination and CD4 T cells after COVID-19. These receptors' antigens are unknown. Described treatment: approximately nine-day PBMC culture with coronavirus spike peptide pools or control peptides (ViraFEST assay). CD4+ T cells that came from the unexposed donor were collected before the COVID-19 pandemic (2011-2018). Cultured CD4+ T-cell DNA underwent Oncomine TCR Beta short-read sequencing. It was from cultured CD4+ T cells that genomic DNA was extracted. One entry per CDR3 protein results from TCRdb running MiXCR on the PCR reads. The sample lists about 9,000 distinct CDR3 sequences; approximately 35% were seen once. Source material: CD4+ T cells from blood, cultured in vitro. The source of these receptors is a human donor in good health.

The genes are TRBV20-1 and TRBJ1-1; a possible D gene is TRBD1 (5 bases). The CDR3 contains 14 residues. V was trimmed by 6 bases and J by 3 bases, leaving 17 bases between them. Germline V lookup: CDR1 DFQATT, CDR2 SNEGSKA (reference sequence). The CDR3 here is CSATAGALHTEAFF. DNA of the CDR3: TGCAGTGCCACCGCCGGGGCCCTGCACACTGAAGCTTTCTTT.

In this sample, this clonotype turned up a few times. The genes are TRBV15 and TRBJ1-3; D perhaps matches TRBD1 (5 bases). Trimming took off 5 bases at V and 0 bases at J, with 8 bases between the two ends. This CDR3 comprises 14 residues. The V gene's germline CDR1 is LNHNV and CDR2 YYDKDF (reference sequence). CDR3 protein: CATSPGGSGNTIYF. The CDR3 nucleotides read TGTGCCACCAGCCCCGGGGGCTCTGGAAACACCATATATTTT.

The chain uses TRBV7-2 and TRBJ2-2; 7 nucleotides match TRBD1. The CDR3 extends over 15 amino acids. Germline values: CDR1 SGHTA, CDR2 FQGNSA. Trimming cost V 4 bases and J 2 bases; bases outside gene matches: 4. This CDR3 reads CASSSTGLNTGELFF. The DNA for the CDR3 is TGTGCCAGCAGCTCGACAGGGCTTAACACCGGGGAGCTGTTTTTT.

This clonotype is judged medium-sized. V and J are TRBV27 and TRBJ1-2; tentatively, D is TRBD1 (6 bases). The CDR3 is made up of 13 amino acids. Germline lookup yields CDR1 MNHEY and CDR2 SMNVEV (reference sequence). V lost 2 bases, J lost 8 bases, and 12 bases lay in between. The CDR3 nucleotides are TGTGCCAGCAGTTTAACTTGGGACAAGGGCTACACCTTC. Protein product: CASSLTWDKGYTF.

There are a few counts of this clonotype. The chain carries TRBV6-2 or TRBV6-3 and TRBJ2-5; D gene ambiguous. This CDR3 has 15 amino acids. Germline lookup yields CDR1 MNHEY and CDR2 SVGEGT. V was trimmed by 6 bases and J by 3 bases, leaving 17 bases between them. The CDR3 sequence: CASRDPQNRKETQYF. The CDR3 DNA reads as TGTGCCAGCAGGGACCCTCAGAACCGAAAAGAGACCCAGTACTTC.

This clonotype appeared once. The chain links TRBV5-1 to TRBJ2-5, with D perhaps matching TRBD2 (5 bases). This CDR3 has 14 residues. V was shortened by 4 bases and J by 4 bases, with 14 bases between the two germline ends. Germline V gene sequence: CDR1 SGHRS, CDR2 YFSETQ. Here the CDR3 reads CASSRWLEGETQYF. Written as DNA, the CDR3 is TGCGCCAGCAGCAGGTGGCTAGAGGGAGAGACCCAGTACTTC.

This clonotype occurred a few times. V and J are TRBV6-1 and TRBJ2-1; a possible D gene is TRBD2 (6 bases). The CDR3 is 15 amino acids. V was clipped by 7 bases and J by 6 bases, with 19 bases between them. The germline CDR1 and CDR2 sequences are MNHNS and SASEGT. The CDR3 reads CASILRPGLPNEQFF. CDR3 bases: TGTGCCAGCATTTTAAGACCGGGACTTCCCAATGAGCAGTTCTTC.

This clonotype came up a few times. The CDR3 nucleotides are TGTGCCAGCAGTACTAAGACAGGGACTCTGAACACTGAAGCTTTCTTT. Amino acid sequence: CASSTKTGTLNTEAFF. The genes are TRBV6-1 and TRBJ1-1, with 7 positions matching TRBD1. This CDR3 spans 16 amino acids. Germline CDR1 MNHNS, CDR2 SASEGT. Losses at the gene ends were 5 bases for V and 0 bases for J; bases not matched to a gene: 9.

The V gene is TRBV9, the J gene TRBJ2-7; 9 bases align to TRBD2. The CDR3 sequence is 14 residues long. With V trimmed by 2 bases and J by 5 bases, 5 bases remained unmatched. Germline lookup yields CDR1 SGDLS and CDR2 YYNGEE. The chain's CDR3 is CASSVSGSGNEQYF. CDR3 coding DNA: TGTGCCAGCAGCGTTAGCGGGAGTGGGAACGAGCAGTACTTC.

CDR3 sequence (DNA): TGTGCCAGCAGCCAGGGCGGGGACAATTCACCCCTCCACTTT. As protein: CASSQGGDNSPLHF. The chain is built from TRBV14 and TRBJ1-6; TRBD1 might be the D (5 bases). There are 14 residues in the CDR3. V dropped 3 bases and J dropped 7 bases, with 10 bases sitting between them. Germline V lookup: CDR1 SGHDN, CDR2 FVKESK.

The V and J genes are TRBV7-8 and TRBJ1-1, with D hard to call. Looked up from germline, CDR1 is SGHVS and CDR2 is FQNEAQ. Trimming took off 1 base at V and 1 base at J, with 7 bases between the two ends. This CDR3 region has 14 residues. CDR3 DNA sequence: TGTGCCAGCAGCTTAGTCGCAGGGAACACTGAAGCTTTCTTT. Translating gives CASSLVAGNTEAFF.

In the case of this clonotype: One end of the junction does not line up with germline, which may come from a read error. This chain joins TRBV6-1 and TRBJ2-7; TRBD2 agrees at 9 bases. This CDR3 spans 11 amino acids. Germline lookup yields CDR1 MNHNS and CDR2 SASEGT. Here the CDR3 DNA reads TGTGCCAGCAGCCGCCCGGGACTAGCAGCGTTC. Its translation is CASSRPGLAAF.

This clonotype was recorded once. V gene TRBV30 combines with J gene TRBJ1-5; D is possibly TRBD1 (6 bases). Germline V gives CDR1 GTSNPN, CDR2 SVGIG (reference sequence). Trimming removed 3 bases at V and 4 bases at J, with 16 bases between. The CDR3 is 15 residues long. CDR3 loop: CAWRTGGGGNQPQHF. CDR3 DNA: TGTGCCTGGAGAACTGGAGGGGGGGGAAATCAGCCCCAGCATTTT.

The sample holds a few counts of this clonotype. The V and J genes are TRBV10-3 and TRBJ1-6, with D possibly matching TRBD1 (5 bases). The CDR3 covers 16 residues. V was trimmed by 0 bases and J by 9 bases, leaving 15 bases between them. Germline CDR1 reads ENHRY; CDR2 reads SYGVKD. CDR3 residues: CAISESGRPGGSPLHF. As DNA, the CDR3 is TGTGCCATCAGTGAGTCGGGACGGCCGGGGGGTTCACCCCTCCACTTT.

This clonotype was picked up a small number of times. The chain has TRBV14 and TRBJ2-7, with D maybe TRBD1 (5 bases). The CDR3 extends over 14 amino acids. V lost 4 bases to trimming and J lost 3 bases, with 13 bases between them. The germline gives CDR1 SGHDN, CDR2 FVKESK. CDR3 residues: CASSPWGTGYEQYF. The CDR3 nucleotides read TGTGCCAGCAGCCCCTGGGGCACAGGCTACGAGCAGTACTTC.

This clonotype is classed as medium-sized (0.01 to 0.1%). This rearrangement joins TRBV20-1 to TRBJ1-1; D may be TRBD1 (5 bases). V lost 1 base, J lost 3 bases, and 9 bases lay in between. CDR3 length: 13 residues. Germline lookup yields CDR1 DFQATT and CDR2 SNEGSKA (reference sequence). CDR3 DNA: TGCAGTGCTAGAGGATGGGGGGACACTGAAGCTTTCTTT. Translating gives CSARGWGDTEAFF.

The J gene is TRBJ1-5, the V gene TRBV28, with D maybe TRBD1 (6 bases). The CDR3 runs to 13 residues. Germline CDR1 and CDR2: MDHEN and SYDVKM. V shed 10 bases and J shed 8 bases, with 18 bases lying between them. CDR3 DNA sequence: TGTGCCACACACAGGGACCGATCAGAGCCCCAGCATTTT. Translated, it gives CATHRDRSEPQHF.

The V and J genes are TRBV7-3 and TRBJ2-1; 7 positions match TRBD2. V lost 2 bases and J lost 3; bases outside the gene matches: 1. This CDR3 is built from 14 residues. The germline gives CDR1 SGHTA, CDR2 FQGTGA. The CDR3 DNA follows: TGTGCCAGCAGCTTATTAGCGGGCTACAATGAGCAGTTCTTC. This translates into CASSLLAGYNEQFF.

This clonotype was detected only a few times. The chain has TRBV6-2 or TRBV6-3 and TRBJ2-2, with 8 bases that match TRBD2. Germline-derived CDR1 and CDR2 are MNHEY and SVGEGT. The V segment lost 7 bases and the J segment 1 base; nucleotides outside the gene matches: 8. The CDR3 contains 16 residues. The CDR3 loop reads CASTRVGLENTGELFF. Here the CDR3 DNA reads TGTGCCAGCACCCGGGTGGGACTAGAGAACACCGGGGAGCTGTTTTTT.

This chain connects TRBV11-2 to TRBJ1-2, with 10 bases fitting TRBD1. The CDR3 length is 16 residues. CDR1 is SGHAT, CDR2 FQNNGV, per germline. With V trimmed by 4 bases and J by 5 bases, 10 bases remained unmatched. CDR3 nucleotides: TGTGCCAGCAGCTCCCTCGGGACAGGGGAACTTTATGGCTACACCTTC. Protein product: CASSSLGTGELYGYTF. The variable domain in full, with the rest retrieved from reference TRBV11-2 and TRBJ1-2, is EAGVAQSPRYKIIEKRQSVAFWCNPISGHATLYWYQQILGQGPKLLIQFQNNGVVDDSQLPKDRFSAERLKGVDSTLKIQPAKLEDSAVYLCASSSLGTGELYGYTFGSGTRLTVV.

This chain joins TRBV4-1 and TRBJ1-2; D is possibly TRBD1 (6 bases). The CDR3 has 16 amino acids. The germline CDR1 and CDR2 sequences are MGHRA and YSYEKL. The V gene lost 2 bases and the J gene lost 6 bases, with 19 bases spanning the gap. The CDR3 loop reads CASSQSLGQGTHGYTF. CDR3 coding DNA: TGCGCCAGCAGCCAATCTCTGGGCCAGGGGACCCATGGCTACACCTTC.